The rows below give T cell receptor beta chains drawn from one sample of a study of cytomegalovirus exposure and HLA in healthy donors. Here immunoSEQ multiplex PCR was the method, and the copy in TCRdb shows in-frame clones only, minus some. The data show 150,000 or so clones, with about 85% seen just once and approximately 2.3% held by the top ten. The sequenced material came from PBMCs. Receptors were obtained from a man between 18 and 29 years old in good health and CMV-seropositive. The CDR3 runs from the conserved cysteine through the conserved F or W. Fields, in order: J gene, clone size, V gene, D gene, CDR3 protein, CDR3 DNA. D genes are given only for firm matches. Only part of the rows carry a size: once, few, many, or a class if the clone is expanded.

j_gene: TRBJ1-1; abundance: NA; v_gene: TRBV5-6; d_gene: NA; CDR3aa: CASSLGRNTEAFF; CDR3nt: TGTGCCAGCAGCTTGGGGAGGAACACTGAAGCTTTCTTT
j_gene: TRBJ2-3; abundance: NA; v_gene: TRBV7-9; d_gene: TRBD2; CDR3aa: CASSSKTSGGPTDTQYF; CDR3nt: TGTGCCAGCAGCTCCAAAACTAGCGGGGGGCCCACAGATACGCAGTATTTT
j_gene: TRBJ1-6; abundance: NA; v_gene: TRBV7-6; d_gene: NA; CDR3aa: CASSLDQNYNSPLHF; CDR3nt: TGTGCCAGCAGCTTAGACCAGAACTATAATTCACCCCTCCACTTT
j_gene: TRBJ1-1; abundance: once; v_gene: TRBV7-9; d_gene: NA; CDR3aa: CASSLDREAFF; CDR3nt: TGTGCCAGCAGCTTAGATCGTGAAGCTTTCTTT
j_gene: TRBJ1-6; abundance: once; v_gene: TRBV6-1; d_gene: NA; CDR3aa: CASRAGPYNSPLHF; CDR3nt: TGTGCCAGCAGGGCAGGTCCCTATAATTCACCCCTCCACTTT
j_gene: TRBJ2-2; abundance: NA; v_gene: TRBV7-9; d_gene: NA; CDR3aa: CASSFGGAYTGELFF; CDR3nt: TGTGCCAGCAGCTTCGGAGGGGCTTACACCGGGGAGCTGTTTTTT
j_gene: TRBJ1-2; abundance: NA; v_gene: TRBV11-2; d_gene: NA; CDR3aa: CASSDRNYGYTF; CDR3nt: TGTGCCAGCAGTGACAGAAACTATGGCTACACCTTC
j_gene: TRBJ2-3; abundance: NA; v_gene: TRBV7-2; d_gene: NA; CDR3aa: CASSFGGLGTDTQYF; CDR3nt: TGTGCCAGCAGCTTCGGTGGGCTGGGCACAGATACGCAGTATTTT
j_gene: TRBJ2-1; abundance: NA; v_gene: TRBV19; d_gene: TRBD1; CDR3aa: CASTTTVTGLNEQFF; CDR3nt: TGTGCCAGTACCACAACAGTGACAGGGCTCAATGAGCAGTTCTTC
j_gene: TRBJ1-1; abundance: NA; v_gene: TRBV10-3; d_gene: TRBD1; CDR3aa: CAIRTDRTMPEAFF; CDR3nt: TGTGCCATCAGGACGGACAGGACGATGCCTGAAGCTTTCTTT
j_gene: TRBJ1-2; abundance: once; v_gene: TRBV7-9; d_gene: NA; CDR3aa: CASSLSAGNGYTF; CDR3nt: TGTGCCAGCAGCTTATCAGCAGGGAATGGCTACACCTTC
j_gene: TRBJ2-5; abundance: once; v_gene: TRBV7-2; d_gene: TRBD2; CDR3aa: CACGTRFLETQYF; CDR3nt: TGTGCCTGCGGGACTAGGTTTTTGGAGACCCAGTACTTC
j_gene: TRBJ2-1; abundance: NA; v_gene: TRBV6-4; d_gene: TRBD2; CDR3aa: CASSHGTRGGPNEQFF; CDR3nt: TGTGCCAGCAGCCACGGTACACGGGGGGGCCCAAATGAGCAGTTCTTC
j_gene: TRBJ1-1; abundance: NA; v_gene: TRBV29-1; d_gene: TRBD1; CDR3aa: CRQGAEGEAFF; CDR3nt: TGCCGACAGGGGGCGGAAGGTGAAGCTTTCTTT
j_gene: TRBJ2-5; abundance: NA; v_gene: TRBV18; d_gene: TRBD1; CDR3aa: CASSPGQGARETQYF; CDR3nt: TGTGCCAGCTCACCTGGACAGGGCGCGAGGGAGACCCAGTACTTC
j_gene: TRBJ1-1; abundance: NA; v_gene: TRBV9; d_gene: NA; CDR3aa: CASSVATRVGGGETEAFF; CDR3nt: TGTGCCAGCAGCGTAGCTACTCGGGTGGGCGGGGGGGAAACTGAAGCTTTCTTT
j_gene: TRBJ1-5; abundance: NA; v_gene: TRBV6-1; d_gene: TRBD1; CDR3aa: CAGGLGTDSNQPQHF; CDR3nt: TGTGCCGGCGGATTGGGGACAGATAGCAATCAGCCCCAGCATTTT
j_gene: TRBJ2-7; abundance: NA; v_gene: TRBV7-2; d_gene: TRBD1; CDR3aa: CASSLALGTGGEYEQYF; CDR3nt: TGTGCCAGCAGCTTAGCGCTGGGGACAGGGGGCGAATACGAGCAGTACTTC